This TCR beta chain came from a study of T-cell reconstitution after alpha-beta-depleted transplantation in children. This clonotype was picked up many times. TCRbeta library construction was performed incorporating unique molecular identifiers. A single record per CDR3 protein comes from TCRdb applying MiXCR to the PCR reads. The sample includes roughly 610,000 distinct CDR3 sequences, about 10% of them seen just once. The J segment lost 6 bases and the V segment lost 3 bases, leaving 6 bases of the junction unmatched. This CDR3 comprises 14 residues. The germline V gene encodes CDR1 MNHEY and CDR2 SVGEGT.

The sequence derives from a human donor who donated a stem cell graft to a child with acute myeloid leukemia. Specimen: PBMCs from the stem cell graft donor, collected from the stem cell graft. The J gene is TRBJ2-7, the V gene TRBV6-2 or TRBV6-3; 9 bases map to TRBD1. The DNA for the CDR3 is TGTGCCAGCAGTTATACGGGACAGGGTTCCGAGCAGTACTTC. This translates into CASSYTGQGSEQYF.